Given below is one T cell receptor (beta chain) in context. Sequencing used immunoSEQ multiplex PCR; TCRdb keeps in-frame clones, though not all of them. Of 150,000 or so clones in the sample, roughly 92% were seen once. V lost 4 bases, J lost 1 base, and 7 bases lay in between. This CDR3 has 12 residues. CDR1 is SQVTM, CDR2 ANQGSEA, per germline. This specimen belongs to a study of control samples from healthy donors and cancer patients. The sequenced sample consisted of blood. The receptor was derived from a woman aged 25 to 39 in good health. The chain is built from TRBV29-1 and TRBJ2-5; D is unclear. The CDR3 region is CSVVASQETQYF. The DNA of the CDR3 is TGCAGCGTTGTGGCTTCCCAAGAGACCCAGTACTTC.